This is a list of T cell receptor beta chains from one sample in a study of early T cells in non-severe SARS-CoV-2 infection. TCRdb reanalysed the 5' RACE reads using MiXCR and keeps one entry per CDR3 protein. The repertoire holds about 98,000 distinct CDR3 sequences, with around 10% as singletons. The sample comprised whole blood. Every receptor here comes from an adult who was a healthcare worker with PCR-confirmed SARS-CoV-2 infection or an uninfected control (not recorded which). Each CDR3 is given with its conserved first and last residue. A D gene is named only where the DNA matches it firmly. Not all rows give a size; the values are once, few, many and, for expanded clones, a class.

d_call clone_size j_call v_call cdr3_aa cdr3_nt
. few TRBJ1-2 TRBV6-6 CASSEARANYGYTF TGTGCCAGCAGTGAAGCGAGGGCTAACTATGGCTACACCTTC
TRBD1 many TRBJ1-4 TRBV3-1 CASSQADRKNEKLFF TGTGCCAGCAGCCAAGCGGACAGGAAGAATGAAAAACTGTTTTTT
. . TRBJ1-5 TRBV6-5 CASSRDTLNQPQHF TGTGCCAGCAGCCGAGACACACTCAATCAGCCCCAGCATTTT
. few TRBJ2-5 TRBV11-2 CASSLEPFQETQYF TGTGCCAGCAGCTTAGAACCTTTTCAAGAGACCCAGTACTTC
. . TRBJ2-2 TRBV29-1 CSVGTTGELFF TGCAGCGTTGGGACCACCGGGGAGCTGTTTTTT
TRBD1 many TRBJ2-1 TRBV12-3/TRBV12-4 CASRRTGTGGRSNEQFF TGTGCCAGCAGGCGCACCGGGACAGGGGGCCGTAGTAATGAGCAGTTCTTC
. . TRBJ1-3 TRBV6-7 CASKSTTSGNTIYF TGTGCCAGCAAGTCCACTACCTCTGGAAACACCATATATTTT
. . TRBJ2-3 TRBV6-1 CASLRGAGDTDTQYF TGTGCCAGCCTTCGTGGGGCAGGGGACACAGATACGCAGTATTTT
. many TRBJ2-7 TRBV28 CASSFGQTVNWQYF TGTGCCAGCAGTTTCGGACAGACCGTGAATTGGCAGTACTTC
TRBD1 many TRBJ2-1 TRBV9 CASSVTGASPDNEQFF TGTGCCAGCAGCGTAACAGGGGCCTCACCAGATAATGAGCAGTTCTTC
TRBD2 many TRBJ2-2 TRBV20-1 CSARQRESTGELFF TGCAGTGCTAGGCAGCGGGAGAGCACCGGGGAGCTGTTTTTT
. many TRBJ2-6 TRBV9 CASSAQGSGANVLTF TGTGCCAGCAGCGCACAGGGATCTGGGGCCAACGTCCTGACTTTC
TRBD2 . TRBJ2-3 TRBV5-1 CASSAALAGVRGTDTQYF TGCGCCAGCAGTGCTGCCCTAGCGGGGGTGCGGGGCACAGATACGCAGTATTTT
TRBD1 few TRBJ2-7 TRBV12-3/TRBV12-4 CASSAAGTVGEQYF TGTGCCAGCAGTGCGGCCGGGACAGTCGGAGAGCAGTACTTC
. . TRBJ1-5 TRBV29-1 CSVAEGFLGNQPQHF TGCAGCGTGGCCGAGGGTTTCCTTGGCAATCAGCCCCAGCATTTT
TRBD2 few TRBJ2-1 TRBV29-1 CSVDGLERGNHYNEQFF TGCAGCGTTGATGGGTTAGAGCGGGGCAATCACTACAATGAGCAGTTCTTC
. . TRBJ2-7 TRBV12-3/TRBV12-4 CASSHSTRKGYEQYF TGTGCCAGCAGTCACTCCACCCGGAAGGGCTACGAGCAGTACTTC
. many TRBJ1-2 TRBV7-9 CASSSQGRGGYTF TGTGCCAGCAGCTCACAGGGAAGGGGTGGCTACACCTTC
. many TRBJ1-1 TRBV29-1 CSVAPGINTEAFF TGCAGCGTTGCCCCAGGGATAAACACTGAAGCTTTCTTT
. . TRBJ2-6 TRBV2 CASSDEQTGANVLTF TGTGCCAGCAGTGATGAACAGACTGGGGCCAACGTCCTGACTTTC
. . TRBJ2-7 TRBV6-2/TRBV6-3 CASATAYYEQYF TGTGCCAGCGCTACAGCATACTACGAGCAGTACTTC
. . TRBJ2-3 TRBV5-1 CASSPEAGDTQYF TGCGCCAGCAGCCCGGAAGCGGGAGATACGCAGTATTTT
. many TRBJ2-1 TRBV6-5 CASSSPLHRDSVLGEQFF TGTGCCAGCAGTTCTCCTCTCCATCGAGACTCAGTCCTTGGTGAGCAGTTCTTC
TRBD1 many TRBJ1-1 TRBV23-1 CASSQHGQGALITEAFF TGCGCCAGCAGTCAACACGGACAGGGGGCCTTGATTACTGAAGCTTTCTTT
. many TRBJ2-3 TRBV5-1 CASSPVGSNSNTQYF TGCGCCAGCAGCCCAGTGGGGAGCAATTCAAATACGCAGTATTTT
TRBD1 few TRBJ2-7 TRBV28 CASSPGTGAHYEQYF TGTGCCAGCAGTCCGGGGACAGGGGCCCACTACGAGCAGTACTTC
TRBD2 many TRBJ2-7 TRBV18 CASSPPTSGGPSYEQYF TGTGCCAGCTCACCACCGACTAGCGGGGGGCCTTCCTACGAGCAGTACTTC
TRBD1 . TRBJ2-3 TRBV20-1 CSARGQGFSFAQYF TGCAGTGCTAGAGGACAGGGGTTTTCCTTTGCGCAGTATTTT
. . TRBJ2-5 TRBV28 CASSPPTGFQETQYF TGTGCCAGCAGTCCACCTACAGGGTTCCAAGAGACCCAGTACTTC